A selection of T cell receptor beta chains follows, all from one sample in a study of blood T cells in healthy people across ages. TCRdb passed the 5' RACE reads through MiXCR, listing each CDR3 protein once. The table has approximately 1,000,000 distinct CDR3 sequences, 40% to 45% seen once. The material sequenced was blood. These receptors all come from an older woman in good health. The CDR3 runs from the conserved cysteine through the conserved F or W. D genes are given only for firm matches. Clone size, where shown, is once, few, many, or a class for clones that have expanded.

>TRBJ2-1|TRBV28|once|18|TRBD2
TGTGCCAGCAGTTCGATTGGGGGAGCGGGGGGCTCCTACAATGAGCAGTTCTTC
CASSSIGGAGGSYNEQFF
>TRBJ1-1|TRBV5-1|-|14|-
TGCGCCAGCAGCTTCGATCGGAGGGACACTGAAGCTTTCTTT
CASSFDRRDTEAFF
>TRBJ2-7|TRBV30|few|17|TRBD2
TGTGCCTGGAGTTTAGACTGGGCGGGAGGCCCACCTGGTGAGCAGTACTTC
CAWSLDWAGGPPGEQYF
>TRBJ1-6|TRBV20-1|-|13|-
TGCAGTGCTAGCGGGACAAAAAATGCACCCCTCCACTTT
CSASGTKNAPLHF
>TRBJ2-5|TRBV2|many|15|-
TGTGCCAGCAAACAGTCTAGTCTTCGTCAAGAGACCCAGTACTTC
CASKQSSLRQETQYF
>TRBJ1-2|TRBV6-1|many|15|-
TGTGCCAGCAGTGAAGCGTTCGGGCTGTTCTATGGCTACACCTTC
CASSEAFGLFYGYTF
>TRBJ2-7|TRBV6-6|few|12|-
TGTGCCAGCAGTTACTCTAACTACGAGCAGTACTTC
CASSYSNYEQYF
>TRBJ2-1|TRBV29-1|few|14|TRBD2
TGCAGCGTCGACGCCGGGAGCGGGGGCAATGAGCAGTTCTTC
CSVDAGSGGNEQFF
>TRBJ2-7|TRBV11-2|-|14|TRBD2
TGTGTCAGCAGCGAGGCGGGAGGCTCCTACGAGCAGTACTTC
CVSSEAGGSYEQYF
>TRBJ2-7|TRBV28|-|15|-
TGTGCCAGCAGCTCGATACTAGCCGTTGGGGACGAGCAGTACTTC
CASSSILAVGDEQYF
>TRBJ2-7|TRBV6-2/TRBV6-3|few|17|-
TGTGCCAGCAGCCGCGTAGACGGTCGCATCCCCCACTACGAGCAGTACTTC
CASSRVDGRIPHYEQYF
>TRBJ2-7|TRBV10-3|few|15|TRBD2
TGTGCCATCAGTGAGTCAACTAGCGGGAGGAACGAGCAGTACTTC
CAISESTSGRNEQYF
>TRBJ1-2|TRBV20-1|-|16|-
TGCAGTGCCCCAATGCTACAGGCCGAGGAGGCGAGTGGCTACACCTTC
CSAPMLQAEEASGYTF
>TRBJ2-6|TRBV24-1|-|15|-
TGTGCCACCAGTGATTTCTCGACTGGGGCCAACGTCCTGACTTTC
CATSDFSTGANVLTF
>TRBJ2-6|TRBV7-3|-|15|-
TGTGCCAGCAGTAAGGGCCCCTCTGGGGCCAACGTCCTGACTTTC
CASSKGPSGANVLTF
>TRBJ2-1|TRBV24-1|-|12|-
TGTGCCACCAGTGCCGGGAGAGGTGAGCAGTTCTTC
CATSAGRGEQFF
>TRBJ2-6|TRBV6-5|-|16|-
TGTGCCAGCAGTTTACAGGGCTACTCTGGGGCCAACGTCCTGACTTTC
CASSLQGYSGANVLTF
>TRBJ2-5|TRBV24-1|-|18|-
TGTGCCACCAGTGATGACAAGACAGGGAGGGGTAGGCGAGCGACCCAGTACTTC
CATSDDKTGRGRRATQYF
>TRBJ2-2|TRBV7-2|-|13|-
TGTGCCAGCATCCCGCTCGGATCCGGGGAGCTGTTTTTT
CASIPLGSGELFF
>TRBJ2-5|TRBV11-2|-|15|TRBD2
TGTGCCAGCAGCTTAGATTGGGGCGGGAGTGGGACCCAGTACTTC
CASSLDWGGSGTQYF
>TRBJ1-1|TRBV6-2/TRBV6-3|-|16|TRBD1
TGTGCCAGCAGTTATAGCCGCTCGACAGGGTGGTCTGAAGCTTTCTTT
CASSYSRSTGWSEAFF
>TRBJ2-5|TRBV20-1|-|16|TRBD2
TGCAGTGCTAGCGATCCCCATGGGGGAGGGGAAGAGACCCAGTACTTC
CSASDPHGGGEETQYF
>TRBJ2-1|TRBV27|-|17|TRBD2
TGTGCCAGCAGTTTATCGGCTAGCGGCAATTCCTACAATGAGCAGTTCTTC
CASSLSASGNSYNEQFF
>TRBJ2-5|TRBV20-1|-|17|-
TGCAGTGCTAGTTCGACCTTCGGGACGGCCGTACAAGAGACCCAGTACTTC
CSASSTFGTAVQETQYF
>TRBJ2-1|TRBV29-1|-|14|TRBD2
TGCAGCGCCCGACTAGCGGGACAGTACAATGAGCAGTTCTTC
CSARLAGQYNEQFF
>TRBJ2-1|TRBV7-9|few|15|TRBD2
TGTGCCAGCACCGGGGGAGGGGACCCGGGGAATGAGCAGTTCTTC
CASTGGGDPGNEQFF
>TRBJ2-5|TRBV27|-|14|-
TGTGCCAGCAGTTTAAGGAGACAGAAAGAGACCCAGTACTTC
CASSLRRQKETQYF
>TRBJ2-2|TRBV2|once|14|-
TGTGCCAGCAGGGAGGTCGTGGACACCGGGGAGCTGTTTTTT
CASREVVDTGELFF
>TRBJ2-5|TRBV5-5|-|17|-
TGTGCCAGCAGCTTCCTAACGCGGAGGGAAGGGGGAGAGGCCCAGTACTTC
CASSFLTRREGGEAQYF
>TRBJ2-7|TRBV9|-|15|-
TGTGCCAGCAGCACCCCCGGGACGGAATCCTACGAGCAGTACTTC
CASSTPGTESYEQYF
>TRBJ2-3|TRBV20-1|-|14|TRBD2
TGCAGTGTCTTGTCGGGAGGGCCGGGAGATACGCAGTATTTT
CSVLSGGPGDTQYF
>TRBJ2-3|TRBV10-1|-|21|TRBD2
TGCGCCAGCAGTGGACAAACATCCCTAGCGGGAGGGCATTTTCCCACAGATACGCAGTATTTT
CASSGQTSLAGGHFPTDTQYF
>TRBJ2-4|TRBV20-1|many|13|-
TGCAGTGCAGAAGGGGGAGGGGGGGACATTCAGTACTTC
CSAEGGGGDIQYF
>TRBJ2-3|TRBV7-9|-|16|TRBD2
TGTGCCAGCAGCCCGGGTTACGGGAGGGCCCCAGATACGCAGTATTTT
CASSPGYGRAPDTQYF
>TRBJ1-2|TRBV19|-|13|TRBD1
TGTGCCAGTAGGAGACAGGGGAAGGATGGCTACACCTTC
CASRRQGKDGYTF
>TRBJ2-7|TRBV20-1|-|13|TRBD2
TGCAGTGCTAGCGTCCCGGGGGGCTACGAGCAGTACTTC
CSASVPGGYEQYF
>TRBJ2-2|TRBV7-9|-|14|-
TGTGCCAGCAGCTTTCTAGCGCCCACCGGGGAGCTGTTTTTT
CASSFLAPTGELFF
>TRBJ2-3|TRBV6-1|-|13|-
TGTGCCAGCAGTGCCGGGACTGCGGGTACGCAGTATTTT
CASSAGTAGTQYF
>TRBJ2-7|TRBV27|few|14|TRBD2
TGTGCCAATCACGGATTAGCGGGACACTACGAGCAGTACTTC
CANHGLAGHYEQYF
>TRBJ2-5|TRBV2|-|15|TRBD1
TGTGCCAGCAGTGAAACGCGGACAGGAGGAAAGACCCAGTACTTC
CASSETRTGGKTQYF
>TRBJ2-1|TRBV20-1|few|14|TRBD1
TGCAGTGCCGAACGACAGGGATCCGCCAATGAGCAGTTCTTC
CSAERQGSANEQFF
>TRBJ2-7|TRBV9|-|15|TRBD2
TGTGCCAGCAGCCCCCCTCCTAGCGGGAACTACGAGCAGTACTTC
CASSPPPSGNYEQYF
>TRBJ2-1|TRBV3-1|-|15|-
TGTGCCAGCAGCCAAGGACGAGCGGAGGGGGGTGAGCAGTTCTTC
CASSQGRAEGGEQFF
>TRBJ2-3|TRBV9|-|18|TRBD2
TGTGCCAGCAGCGTAGGTCCGGGTAGCGGGAGAGGAGGAGATACGCAGTATTTT
CASSVGPGSGRGGDTQYF
>TRBJ2-2|TRBV4-1|-|16|TRBD2
TGCGCCAGCAGCCTACACGGGGGACTATACACCGGGGAGCTGTTTTTT
CASSLHGGLYTGELFF
>TRBJ2-2|TRBV20-1|-|17|TRBD2
TGCAGTGCTAGAGACCTTTGGCTAGCGGGAGGGGGCGGGGAGCTGTTTTTT
CSARDLWLAGGGGELFF
>TRBJ2-1|TRBV7-9|-|14|TRBD1
TGTGCCAGCAGCGGGACAGGGGCATCAAATGAGCAGTTCTTC
CASSGTGASNEQFF
>TRBJ2-7|TRBV7-9|-|15|-
TGTGCCAGCAGCTTAGCTAGCGGAGACCTATACGAGCAGTACTTC
CASSLASGDLYEQYF
>TRBJ2-4|TRBV29-1|-|15|TRBD1
TGCAGCGTAGCGGACAGGGGCGGTTCCAAAAACATTCAGTACTTC
CSVADRGGSKNIQYF